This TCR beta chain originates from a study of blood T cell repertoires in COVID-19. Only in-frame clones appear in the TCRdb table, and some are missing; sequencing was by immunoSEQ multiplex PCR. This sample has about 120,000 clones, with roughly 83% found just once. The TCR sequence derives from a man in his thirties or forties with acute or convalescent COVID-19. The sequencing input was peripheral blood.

CDR3 sequence reads: CASSLGLAGDTQYF. CDR3 DNA sequence: TGTGCCAGCAGCTTAGGACTAGCGGGGGATACGCAGTATTTT. The J gene is TRBJ2-3, the V gene TRBV7-2; 11 nucleotides line up with TRBD2. Trimming cost V 1 base and J 6 bases; bases outside gene matches: 0. There are 14 residues in the CDR3. From germline, CDR1 is SGHTA and CDR2 FQGNSA.